This TCR beta chain appears in the sequencing data of a study of beta chain features in type 1 diabetes. Background on the study: The patients were much like the healthy donors in age, gender and cell yields.

As to this clone: What it binds is not known. The DNA is omitted, as the CDR3 cannot be located on it reliably, and the CDR3 follows TCRdb's listing.

Expressed TCRB transcripts were sequenced because the isolated RNA had all been reverse transcribed beforehand. The protocol was immunoSEQ multiplex PCR, while the TCRdb copy is restricted to in-frame clones and leaves out a portion. The data show roughly 14,000 clones, roughly 67% seen once. Findings and caveats of the study: For Type 1 diabetes patients, all four CD4+ subsets carried TCRB CDR3s that were moderately but significantly shorter.

Looked up from germline, CDR1 is LGHNA and CDR2 is YNFKEQ. The CDR3 length equals 15 residues, ends included. Input material: stem cell memory CD4+ T cells from blood. This clonotype was sampled from a woman aged 18-35 years with type 1 diabetes. The chain combines TRBV4-2 with TRBJ1-5. The CDR3 region is CASSQEGAGISPSIF.